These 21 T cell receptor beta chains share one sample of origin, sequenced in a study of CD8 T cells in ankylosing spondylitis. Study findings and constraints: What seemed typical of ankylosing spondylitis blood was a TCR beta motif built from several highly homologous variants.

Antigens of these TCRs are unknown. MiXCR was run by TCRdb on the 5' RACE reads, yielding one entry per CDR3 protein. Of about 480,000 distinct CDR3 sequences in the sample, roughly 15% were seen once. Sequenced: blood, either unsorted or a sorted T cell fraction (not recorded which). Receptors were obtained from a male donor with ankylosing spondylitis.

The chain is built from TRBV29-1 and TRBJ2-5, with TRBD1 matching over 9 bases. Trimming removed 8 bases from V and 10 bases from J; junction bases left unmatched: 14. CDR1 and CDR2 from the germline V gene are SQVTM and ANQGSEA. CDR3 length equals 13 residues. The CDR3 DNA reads TGCAGCCTCGGACAGGGGAGTCCCGACGACCAGTACTTC. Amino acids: CSLGQGSPDDQYF.

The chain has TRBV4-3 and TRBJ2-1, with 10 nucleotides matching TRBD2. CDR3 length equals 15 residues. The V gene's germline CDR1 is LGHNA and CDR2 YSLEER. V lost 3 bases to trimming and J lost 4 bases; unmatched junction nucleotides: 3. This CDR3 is CASSQLAGVYNEQFF. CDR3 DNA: TGCGCCAGCAGCCAGCTAGCGGGAGTGTACAATGAGCAGTTCTTC.

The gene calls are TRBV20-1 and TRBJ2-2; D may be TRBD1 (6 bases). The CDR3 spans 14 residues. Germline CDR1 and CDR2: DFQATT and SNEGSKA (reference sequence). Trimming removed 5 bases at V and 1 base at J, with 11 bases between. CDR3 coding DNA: TGCAGTGCTCCAAAAGGGGGGAACACCGGGGAGCTGTTTTTT. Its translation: CSAPKGGNTGELFF.

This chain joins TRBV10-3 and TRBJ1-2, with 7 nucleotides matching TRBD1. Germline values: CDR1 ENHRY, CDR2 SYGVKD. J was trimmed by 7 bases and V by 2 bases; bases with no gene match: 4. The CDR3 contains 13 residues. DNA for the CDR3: TGTGCCATCAGTGAGATGACAGGGTCTGGCTACACCTTC. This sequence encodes CAISEMTGSGYTF.

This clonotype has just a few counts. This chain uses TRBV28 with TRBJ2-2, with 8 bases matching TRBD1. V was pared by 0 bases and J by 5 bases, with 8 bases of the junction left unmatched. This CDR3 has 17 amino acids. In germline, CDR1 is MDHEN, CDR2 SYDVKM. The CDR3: CASSLWSGQGATGELFF. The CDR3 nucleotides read TGTGCCAGCAGTTTATGGTCTGGCCAGGGGGCTACCGGGGAGCTGTTTTTT.

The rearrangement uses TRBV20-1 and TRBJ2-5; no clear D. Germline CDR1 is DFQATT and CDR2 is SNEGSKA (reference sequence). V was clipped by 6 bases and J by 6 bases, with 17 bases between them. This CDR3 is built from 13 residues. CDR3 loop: CSAQDGPLKTQYF. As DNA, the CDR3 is TGCAGTGCCCAAGATGGCCCCTTAAAGACCCAGTACTTC.

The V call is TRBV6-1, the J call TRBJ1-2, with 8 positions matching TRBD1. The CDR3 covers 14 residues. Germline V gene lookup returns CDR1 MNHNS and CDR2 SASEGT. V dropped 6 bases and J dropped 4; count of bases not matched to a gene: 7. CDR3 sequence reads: CASRGQGDFYGYTF. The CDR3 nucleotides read TGTGCCAGCAGAGGACAGGGCGACTTCTATGGCTACACCTTC.

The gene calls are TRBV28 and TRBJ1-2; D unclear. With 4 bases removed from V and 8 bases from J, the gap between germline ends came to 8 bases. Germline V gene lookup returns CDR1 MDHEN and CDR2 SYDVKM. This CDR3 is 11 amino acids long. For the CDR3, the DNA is TGTGCCAGCAGTTCCGTTGGAGGCTACACCTTC. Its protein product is CASSSVGGYTF.

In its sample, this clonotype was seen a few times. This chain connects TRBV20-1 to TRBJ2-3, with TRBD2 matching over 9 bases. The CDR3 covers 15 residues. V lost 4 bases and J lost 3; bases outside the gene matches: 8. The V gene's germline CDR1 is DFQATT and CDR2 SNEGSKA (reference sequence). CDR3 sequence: CSATSVSGGTDTQYF. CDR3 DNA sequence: TGCAGTGCTACTAGTGTCAGCGGGGGGACAGATACGCAGTATTTT.

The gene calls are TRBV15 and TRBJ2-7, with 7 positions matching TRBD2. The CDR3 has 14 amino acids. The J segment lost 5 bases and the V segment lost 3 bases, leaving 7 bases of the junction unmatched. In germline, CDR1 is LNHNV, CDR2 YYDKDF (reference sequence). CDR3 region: CATSRREGANEQYF. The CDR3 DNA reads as TGTGCCACCAGCAGGAGGGAGGGCGCCAACGAGCAGTACTTC.

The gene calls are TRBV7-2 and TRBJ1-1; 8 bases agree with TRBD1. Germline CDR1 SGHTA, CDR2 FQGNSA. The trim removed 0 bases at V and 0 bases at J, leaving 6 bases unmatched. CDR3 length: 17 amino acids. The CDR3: CASSLAVGTGMNTEAFF. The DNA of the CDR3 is TGTGCCAGCAGCTTAGCGGTGGGGACAGGTATGAACACTGAAGCTTTCTTT. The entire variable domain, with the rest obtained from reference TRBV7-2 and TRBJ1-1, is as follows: GAGVSQSPSNKVTEKGKDVELRCDPISGHTALYWYRQSLGQGLEFLIYFQGNSAPDKSGLPSDRFSAERTGGSVSTLTIQRTQQEDSAVYLCASSLAVGTGMNTEAFFGQGTRLTVV.

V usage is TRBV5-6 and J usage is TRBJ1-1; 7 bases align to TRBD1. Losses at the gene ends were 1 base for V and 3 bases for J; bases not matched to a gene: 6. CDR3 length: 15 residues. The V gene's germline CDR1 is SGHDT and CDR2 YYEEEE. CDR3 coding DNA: TGTGCCAGCAGCTTGTTCGGGACAGTGGACACTGAAGCTTTCTTT. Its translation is CASSLFGTVDTEAFF. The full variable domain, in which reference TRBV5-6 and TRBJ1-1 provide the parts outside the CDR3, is DAGVTQSPTHLIKTRGQQVTLRCSPKSGHDTVSWYQQALGQGPQFIFQYYEEEERQRGNFPDRFSGHQFPNYSSELNVNALLLGDSALYLCASSLFGTVDTEAFFGQGTRLTVV.

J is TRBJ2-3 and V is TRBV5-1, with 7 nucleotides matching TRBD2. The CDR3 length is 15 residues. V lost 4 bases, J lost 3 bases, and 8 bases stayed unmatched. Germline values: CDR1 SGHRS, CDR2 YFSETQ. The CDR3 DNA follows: TGCGCCAGCAGCCCCATGGGGGGGACGACAGATACGCAGTATTTT. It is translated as CASSPMGGTTDTQYF.

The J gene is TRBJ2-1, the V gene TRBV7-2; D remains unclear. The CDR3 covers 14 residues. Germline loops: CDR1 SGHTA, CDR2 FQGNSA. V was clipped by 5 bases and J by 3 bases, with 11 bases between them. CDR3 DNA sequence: TGTGCCAGCAGCGTAGAGCTAGTCTACAATGAGCAGTTCTTC. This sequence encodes CASSVELVYNEQFF.

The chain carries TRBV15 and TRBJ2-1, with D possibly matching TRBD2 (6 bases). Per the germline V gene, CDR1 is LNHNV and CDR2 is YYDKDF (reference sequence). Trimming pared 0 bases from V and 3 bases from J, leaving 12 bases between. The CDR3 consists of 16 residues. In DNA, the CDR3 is TGTGCCACCAGCAGAGATCGGACGGGAGTCTACAATGAGCAGTTCTTC. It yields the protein CATSRDRTGVYNEQFF.

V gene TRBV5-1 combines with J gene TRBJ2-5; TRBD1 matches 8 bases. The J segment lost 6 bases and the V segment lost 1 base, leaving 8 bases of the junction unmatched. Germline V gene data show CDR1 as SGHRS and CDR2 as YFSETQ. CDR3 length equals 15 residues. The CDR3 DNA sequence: TGCGCCAGCAGCTTGACCCCAGGGGGCGAGAAGACCCAGTACTTC. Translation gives CASSLTPGGEKTQYF.

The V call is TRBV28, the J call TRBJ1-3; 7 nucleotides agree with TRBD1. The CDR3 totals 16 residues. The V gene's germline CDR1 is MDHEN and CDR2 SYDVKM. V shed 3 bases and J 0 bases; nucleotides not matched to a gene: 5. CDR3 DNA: TGTGCCAGCAGTTTGGAGGCAGGGGGCTCTGGAAACACCATATATTTT. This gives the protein CASSLEAGGSGNTIYF. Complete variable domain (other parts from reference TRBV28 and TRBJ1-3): DVKVTQSSRYLVKRTGEKVFLECVQDMDHENMFWYRQDPGLGLRLIYFSYDVKMKEKGDIPEGYSVSREKKERFSLILESASTNQTSMYLCASSLEAGGSGNTIYFGEGSWLTVV.

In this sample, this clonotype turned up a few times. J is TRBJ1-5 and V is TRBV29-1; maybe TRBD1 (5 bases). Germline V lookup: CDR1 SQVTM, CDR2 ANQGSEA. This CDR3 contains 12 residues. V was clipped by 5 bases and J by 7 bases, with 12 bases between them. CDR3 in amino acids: CSVKGTGQPQHF. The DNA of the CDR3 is TGCAGCGTTAAAGGCACAGGACAGCCCCAGCATTTT.

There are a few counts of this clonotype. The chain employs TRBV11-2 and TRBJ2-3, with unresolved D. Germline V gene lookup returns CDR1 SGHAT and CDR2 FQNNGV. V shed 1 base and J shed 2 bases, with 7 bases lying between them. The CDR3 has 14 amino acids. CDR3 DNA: TGTGCCAGCAGCTTAGCGAACCCCACAGATACGCAGTATTTT. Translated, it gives CASSLANPTDTQYF. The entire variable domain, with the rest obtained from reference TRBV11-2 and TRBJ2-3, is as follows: EAGVAQSPRYKIIEKRQSVAFWCNPISGHATLYWYQQILGQGPKLLIQFQNNGVVDDSQLPKDRFSAERLKGVDSTLKIQPAKLEDSAVYLCASSLANPTDTQYFGPGTRLTVL.

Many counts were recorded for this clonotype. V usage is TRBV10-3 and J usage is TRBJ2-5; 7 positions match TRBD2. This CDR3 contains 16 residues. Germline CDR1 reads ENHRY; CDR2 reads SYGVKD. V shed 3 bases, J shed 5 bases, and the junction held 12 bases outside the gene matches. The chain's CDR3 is CAISDRGRAEGETQYF. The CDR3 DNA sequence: TGTGCCATCAGTGATCGTGGGAGGGCCGAGGGGGAGACCCAGTACTTC.

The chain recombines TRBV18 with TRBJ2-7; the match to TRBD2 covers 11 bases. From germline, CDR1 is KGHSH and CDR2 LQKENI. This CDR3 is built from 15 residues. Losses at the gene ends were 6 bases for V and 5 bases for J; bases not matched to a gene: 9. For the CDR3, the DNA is TGTGCCAGCTCCCCAACTAGCGGGAGTCCCCACGAGCAGTACTTC. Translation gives CASSPTSGSPHEQYF.